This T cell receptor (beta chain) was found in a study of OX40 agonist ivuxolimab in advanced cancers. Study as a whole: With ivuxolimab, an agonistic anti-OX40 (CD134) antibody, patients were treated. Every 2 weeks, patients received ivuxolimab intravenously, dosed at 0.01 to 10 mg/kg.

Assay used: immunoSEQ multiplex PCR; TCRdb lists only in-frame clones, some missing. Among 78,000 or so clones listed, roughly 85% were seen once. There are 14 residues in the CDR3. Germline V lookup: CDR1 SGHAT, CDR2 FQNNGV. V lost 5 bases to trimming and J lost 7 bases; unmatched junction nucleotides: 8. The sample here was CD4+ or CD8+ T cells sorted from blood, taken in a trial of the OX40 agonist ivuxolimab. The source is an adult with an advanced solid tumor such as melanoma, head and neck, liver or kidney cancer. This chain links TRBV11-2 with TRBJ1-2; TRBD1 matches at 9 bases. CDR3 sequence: CASSAGTGIFGYTF. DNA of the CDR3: TGTGCCAGCAGCGCCGGGACAGGGATATTTGGCTACACCTTC.